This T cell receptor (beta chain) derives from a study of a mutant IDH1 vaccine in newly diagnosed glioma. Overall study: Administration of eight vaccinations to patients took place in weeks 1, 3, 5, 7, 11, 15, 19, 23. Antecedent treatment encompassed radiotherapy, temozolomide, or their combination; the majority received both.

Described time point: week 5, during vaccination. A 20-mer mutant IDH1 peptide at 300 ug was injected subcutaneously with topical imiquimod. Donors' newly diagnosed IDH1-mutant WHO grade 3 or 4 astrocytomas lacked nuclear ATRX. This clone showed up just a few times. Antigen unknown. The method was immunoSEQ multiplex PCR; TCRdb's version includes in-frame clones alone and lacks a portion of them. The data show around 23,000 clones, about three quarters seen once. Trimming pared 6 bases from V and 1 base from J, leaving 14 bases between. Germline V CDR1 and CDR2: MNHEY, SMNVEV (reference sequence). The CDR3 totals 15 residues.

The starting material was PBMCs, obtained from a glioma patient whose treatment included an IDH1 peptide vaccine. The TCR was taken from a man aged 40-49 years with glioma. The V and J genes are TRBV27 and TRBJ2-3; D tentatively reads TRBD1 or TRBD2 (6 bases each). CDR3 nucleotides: TGTGCCAGCAGCCTAGGGGGACTGCGCACAGATACGCAGTATTTT. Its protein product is CASSLGGLRTDTQYF.